Shown below are 14 T cell receptor beta chains from a single sample sequenced in a study of blood T cell repertoires in COVID-19. Sequencing used immunoSEQ multiplex PCR; TCRdb keeps in-frame clones, though not all of them. The repertoire holds about 290,000 clones, with about 85% as singletons. Sequenced material: peripheral blood. These receptors all stem from a woman aged 50 to 60 with active or convalescent COVID-19.

The rearrangement links TRBV3-1 (or the pseudogene TRBV3-2) to TRBJ2-7, with TRBD2 matching 7 bases. In germline, CDR1 is LGHDT, CDR2 YNNKEL (reference sequence). The junction had 9 bases not matched to a gene; V was cut back by 4 bases and J by 9 bases. There are 13 residues in the CDR3. The CDR3 nucleotides are TGTGCCAGCAGCCCTGGTCGTGGGGGGGGGCAGTACTTC. As protein: CASSPGRGGGQYF.

The sample holds one count of this clone. The chain links TRBV19 to TRBJ1-2; D remains ambiguous. Trimming pared 5 bases from V and 0 bases from J, leaving 10 bases between. Germline lookup yields CDR1 LNHDA and CDR2 SQIVND (reference sequence). The CDR3 consists of 14 residues. Written as DNA, the CDR3 is TGTGCCAGTAGTGCGGTCGGTGCTAACTATGGCTACACCTTC. Protein: CASSAVGANYGYTF.

The CDR3 protein is CASSLGSLSDEQFF. In DNA form, the CDR3 reads TGTGCCAGCAGCTTAGGGTCGCTATCCGATGAGCAGTTCTTC. The chain has TRBV11-3 and TRBJ2-1; D remains ambiguous. The CDR3 covers 14 residues. Trimming removed 1 base from V and 8 bases from J, with 12 bases in between. Germline assignment: CDR1 SGHNT and CDR2 YENEEA.

The chain couples TRBV6-6 to TRBJ2-3; 7 bases match TRBD1. From germline, CDR1 is MNHNY and CDR2 SVGAGI (reference sequence). J lost 2 bases, V lost 8 bases, and 13 bases had no gene match. CDR3 length: 16 amino acids. The CDR3: CASSLPGTAVTDTQYF. The DNA for the CDR3 is TGTGCCAGCTCACTACCGGGGACAGCAGTCACAGATACGCAGTATTTT.

J is TRBJ1-1 and V is TRBV14; D call uncertain. Trimming cost V 2 bases and J 3 bases, with 19 bases left between them. Germline V gives CDR1 SGHDN, CDR2 FVKESK. The CDR3 extends over 17 amino acids. The CDR3 DNA reads TGTGCCAGCAGCCAATTCGGGGAGGGCCTTCTGTACACTGAAGCTTTCTTT. Its protein is CASSQFGEGLLYTEAFF.

This clone showed up just a few times. This chain connects TRBV6-5 to TRBJ2-2; no clear D. The CDR3 is made up of 12 amino acids. The ends were cut back, 4 bases at V and 6 bases at J, with 6 bases in the middle. The germline V gene has CDR1 MNHEY and CDR2 SVGAGI. As DNA, the CDR3 is TGTGCCAGCAGTTTGATAGCCGGGGAGCTGTTTTTT. The encoded protein is CASSLIAGELFF.

The J gene is TRBJ1-3, the V gene TRBV7-9; 8 bases align to TRBD1. CDR1 SEHNR and CDR2 FQNEAQ come from the germline V gene (reference sequence). The CDR3 contains 20 residues. J was trimmed by 6 bases and V by 5 bases; bases with no gene match: 24. The CDR3 spells CASSSSVIRDRTSSENTIYF. The CDR3 nucleotides read TGTGCCAGCAGCAGTTCGGTGATCAGGGACAGGACAAGTAGTGAAAACACCATATATTTT.

This chain links TRBV28 with TRBJ1-4; maybe TRBD1 (5 bases). The V and J ends lost 6 bases and 8 bases respectively, with 16 bases between them. This CDR3 contains 14 residues. Germline V gene lookup returns CDR1 MDHEN and CDR2 SYDVKM. CDR3 protein: CASRFRGIWEKLFF. In nucleotides, the CDR3 is TGTGCCAGCAGATTTCGGGGGATTTGGGAAAAACTGTTTTTT.

V usage is TRBV25-1 and J usage is TRBJ1-2; D is unclear. This CDR3 has 12 amino acids. Germline V lookup: CDR1 MGHDK, CDR2 SYGVNS. V gave up 6 bases and J gave up 4 bases, with 9 bases separating them. The DNA of the CDR3 is TGTGCCAGCAGCAACCCTAGCTATGGCTACACCTTC. Protein sequence: CASSNPSYGYTF.

CDR3 residues: CASGSSRNTIYF. CDR3 DNA: TGTGCCAGCGGGAGTAGCCGAAACACCATATATTTT. The rearrangement links TRBV14 to TRBJ1-3, with no clear D. Deletions cut 8 bases from V and 5 bases from J, with 10 bases between. Germline CDR1 reads SGHDN; CDR2 reads FVKESK. The CDR3 contains 12 residues.

This clone was counted a few times. The chain has TRBV7-3 and TRBJ2-7; 10 nucleotides line up with TRBD2. The CDR3 spans 14 residues. In germline, CDR1 is SGHTA, CDR2 FQGTGA. V lost 1 base, J lost 6 bases, and 3 bases stayed unmatched. The CDR3: CASSLKAGGLEQYF. DNA for the CDR3: TGTGCCAGCAGCTTAAAAGCGGGAGGGCTCGAGCAGTACTTC.

This clone appeared many times. This rearrangement joins TRBV5-5 to TRBJ2-7; the match to TRBD2 covers 8 bases. CDR1 and CDR2 (germline): SGHKS, YYEKEE (reference sequence). The CDR3 has 13 residues. Trimming removed 3 bases from V and 3 bases from J; junction bases left unmatched: 2. In nucleotides, the CDR3 is TGTGCCAGCAGCTCGACTAGCGACTACGAGCAGTACTTC. As protein: CASSSTSDYEQYF.

V usage is TRBV7-2 and J usage is TRBJ2-1; TRBD2 is a possible D gene (5 bases). The CDR3 runs 14 residues. V lost 4 bases to trimming and J lost 6 bases, with 13 bases between them. Germline CDR1 is SGHTA and CDR2 is FQGNSA. CDR3 nucleotides: TGTGCCAGCAGCTCGTTCGGAGGTCCCAATGAGCAGTTCTTC. Translation: CASSSFGGPNEQFF.

The rearrangement links TRBV30 to TRBJ2-7; possible D gene TRBD2, 6 bases. Germline assignment: CDR1 GTSNPN and CDR2 SVGIG (reference sequence). CDR3 length: 12 amino acids. Trimming cost V 2 bases and J 5 bases, with 10 bases left between them. The CDR3 here is CAWSMAGNEQYF. CDR3 sequence (DNA): TGTGCCTGGAGTATGGCGGGAAACGAGCAGTACTTC. Together with reference TRBV30 and TRBJ2-7, the CDR3 gives the full variable domain: SQTIHQWPATLVQPVGSPLSLECTVEGTSNPNLYWYRQAAGRGLQLLFYSVGIGQISSEVPQNLSASRPQDRQFILSSKKLLLSDSGFYLCAWSMAGNEQYFGPGTRLTVT.